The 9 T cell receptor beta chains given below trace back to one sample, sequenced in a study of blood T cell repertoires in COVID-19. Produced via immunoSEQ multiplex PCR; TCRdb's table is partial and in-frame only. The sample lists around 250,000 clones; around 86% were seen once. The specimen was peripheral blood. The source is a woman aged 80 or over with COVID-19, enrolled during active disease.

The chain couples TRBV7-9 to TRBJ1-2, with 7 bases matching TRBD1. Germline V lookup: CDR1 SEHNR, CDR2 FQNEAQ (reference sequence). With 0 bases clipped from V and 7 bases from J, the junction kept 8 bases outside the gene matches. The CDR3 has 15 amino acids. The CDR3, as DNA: TGTGCCAGCAGCTTAGCTGGCCAGGGGGGCCTTGGCTACACCTTC. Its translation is CASSLAGQGGLGYTF.

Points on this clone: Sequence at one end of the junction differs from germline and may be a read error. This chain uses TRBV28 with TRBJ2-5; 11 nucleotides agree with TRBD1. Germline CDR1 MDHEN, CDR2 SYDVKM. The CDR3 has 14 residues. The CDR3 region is CAIGAAPEGTGGNF. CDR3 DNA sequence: TGTGCCATCGGGGCCGCCCCCGAGGGGACAGGGGGAAACTTC.

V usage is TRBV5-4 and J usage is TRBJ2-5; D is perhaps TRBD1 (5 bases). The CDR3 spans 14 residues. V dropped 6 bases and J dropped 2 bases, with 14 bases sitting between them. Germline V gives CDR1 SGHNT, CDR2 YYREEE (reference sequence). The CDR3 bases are TGTGCCAGCAATCCCGGGCAGGGACAAGAGACCCAGTACTTC. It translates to CASNPGQGQETQYF.

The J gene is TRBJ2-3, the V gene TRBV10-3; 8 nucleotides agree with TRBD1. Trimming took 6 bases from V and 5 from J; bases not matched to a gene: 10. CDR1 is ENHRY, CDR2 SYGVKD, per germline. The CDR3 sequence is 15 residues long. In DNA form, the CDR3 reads TGTGCCATCAGCTCAGGGGGCGAATTGAGAGATACGCAGTATTTT. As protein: CAISSGGELRDTQYF.

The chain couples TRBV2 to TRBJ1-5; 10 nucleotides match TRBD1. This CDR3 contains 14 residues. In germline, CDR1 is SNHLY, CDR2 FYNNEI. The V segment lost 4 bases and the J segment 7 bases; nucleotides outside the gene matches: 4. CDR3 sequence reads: CASSAGQGMQPQHF. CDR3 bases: TGTGCCAGCAGTGCGGGACAGGGGATGCAGCCCCAGCATTTT.

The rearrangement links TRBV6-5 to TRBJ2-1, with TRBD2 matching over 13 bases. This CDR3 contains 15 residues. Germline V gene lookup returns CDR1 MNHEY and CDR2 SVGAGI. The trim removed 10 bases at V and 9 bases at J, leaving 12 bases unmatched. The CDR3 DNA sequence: TGTGCCACCGGGACTAGCGGGACCCTAAAGGGTGAGCAGTTCTTC. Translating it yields CATGTSGTLKGEQFF.

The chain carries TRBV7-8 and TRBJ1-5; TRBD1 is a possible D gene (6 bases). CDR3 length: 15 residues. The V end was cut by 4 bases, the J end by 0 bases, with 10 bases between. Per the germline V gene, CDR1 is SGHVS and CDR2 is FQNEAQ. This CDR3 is CASSSTGNSNQPQHF. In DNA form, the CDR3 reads TGTGCCAGCAGCTCGACAGGCAATAGCAATCAGCCCCAGCATTTT.

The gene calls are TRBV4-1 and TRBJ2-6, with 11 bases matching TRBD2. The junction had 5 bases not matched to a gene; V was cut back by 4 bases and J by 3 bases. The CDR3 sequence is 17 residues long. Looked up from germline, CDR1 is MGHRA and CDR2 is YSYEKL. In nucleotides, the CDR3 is TGCGCCAGCAGCCCGTTAGCGGGGGGGCTTGGGGCCAACGTCCTGACTTTC. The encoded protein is CASSPLAGGLGANVLTF.

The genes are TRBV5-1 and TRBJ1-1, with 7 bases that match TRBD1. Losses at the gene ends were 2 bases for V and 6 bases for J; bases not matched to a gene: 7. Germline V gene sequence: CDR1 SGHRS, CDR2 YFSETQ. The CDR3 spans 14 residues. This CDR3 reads CASSLNRGSAEAFF. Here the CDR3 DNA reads TGCGCCAGCAGCTTAAACAGGGGCTCGGCTGAAGCTTTCTTT. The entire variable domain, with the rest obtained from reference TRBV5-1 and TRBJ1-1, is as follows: KAGVTQTPRYLIKTRGQQVTLSCSPISGHRSVSWYQQTPGQGLQFLFEYFSETQRNKGNFPGRFSGRQFSNSRSEMNVSTLELGDSALYLCASSLNRGSAEAFFGQGTRLTVV.